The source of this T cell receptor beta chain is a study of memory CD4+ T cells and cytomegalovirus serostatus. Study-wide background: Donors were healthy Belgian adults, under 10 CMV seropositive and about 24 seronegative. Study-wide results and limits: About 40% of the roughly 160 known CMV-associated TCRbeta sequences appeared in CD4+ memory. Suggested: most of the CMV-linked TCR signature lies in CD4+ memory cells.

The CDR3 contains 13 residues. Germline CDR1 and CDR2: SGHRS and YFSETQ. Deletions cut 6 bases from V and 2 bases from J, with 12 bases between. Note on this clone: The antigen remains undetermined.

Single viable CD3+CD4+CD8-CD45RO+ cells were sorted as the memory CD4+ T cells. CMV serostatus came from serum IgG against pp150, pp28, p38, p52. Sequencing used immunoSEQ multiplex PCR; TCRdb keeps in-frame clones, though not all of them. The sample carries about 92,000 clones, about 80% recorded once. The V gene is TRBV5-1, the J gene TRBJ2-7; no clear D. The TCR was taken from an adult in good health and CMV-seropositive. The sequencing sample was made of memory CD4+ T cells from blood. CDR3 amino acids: CASKVASTYEQYF. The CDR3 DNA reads TGCGCCAGCAAAGTCGCCTCTACCTACGAGCAGTACTTC.